The 9 T cell receptor beta chains below come from one sample, sequenced in a study of PD-1 blockade in classical Hodgkin lymphoma. Relapse after autologous stem cell transplantation occurred in every patient, and brentuximab vedotin exposure varied. The data were produced by immunoSEQ multiplex PCR, yet TCRdb's version contains in-frame clones alone and is incomplete. Seen here are 20,000 to 30,000 clones, approximately 78% observed once, and the top ten hold 8% to 8.5%. The sequenced sample was peripheral blood mononuclear cells (PBMCs), obtained before the second cycle of nivolumab. These receptors came from a human donor with classical Hodgkin lymphoma.

The chain joins TRBV7-8 to TRBJ2-5; 8 bases agree with TRBD1. V trimming: 10 bases; J trimming: 4 bases; junction bases outside the gene matches: 11. CDR1 is SGHVS and CDR2 is FQNEAQ in the germline V gene. There are 14 residues in the CDR3. The CDR3, as DNA: TGTGCCACGTCCTGGACAGGGAGTCTAGAGACCCAGTACTTC. It is translated as CATSWTGSLETQYF.

V usage is TRBV9 and J usage is TRBJ1-2; D is perhaps TRBD1 (6 bases). CDR3 size: 16 residues. V gave up 5 bases and J gave up 5 bases, with 22 bases separating them. Germline CDR1 reads SGDLS; CDR2 reads YYNGEE. DNA of the CDR3: TGTGCCAGCAGTGTAAATGGGGGCCGGTCCTATTATGGCTACACCTTC. It encodes CASSVNGGRSYYGYTF.

The V and J genes are TRBV2 and TRBJ2-2; no definite D call. Germline V gene sequence: CDR1 SNHLY, CDR2 FYNNEI. Trimming cost V 7 bases and J 6 bases, with 9 bases left between them. The CDR3 covers 12 residues. The CDR3 DNA sequence: TGTGCCAGCACCCCCGGCTCCGGGGAGCTGTTTTTT. It is translated as CASTPGSGELFF. The variable domain in full, with the rest retrieved from reference TRBV2 and TRBJ2-2, is EPEVTQTPSHQVTQMGQEVILRCVPISNHLYFYWYRQILGQKVEFLVSFYNNEISEKSEIFDDQFSVERPDGSNFTLKIRSTKLEDSAMYFCASTPGSGELFFGEGSRLTVL.

This sequence joins TRBV6-6 and TRBJ2-2, with D tentatively TRBD1 (5 bases). The CDR3 has 14 amino acids. Germline V gives CDR1 MNHNY, CDR2 SVGAGI (reference sequence). V lost 6 bases to trimming and J lost 7 bases, with 15 bases between them. For the CDR3, the DNA is TGTGCCAGCAGCCCACAACAGGTTGGCGGGGAGCTGTTTTTT. This codes for CASSPQQVGGELFF.

The chain links TRBV27 to TRBJ1-3, with unresolved D. The CDR3 has 15 amino acids. The V end lost 5 bases, the J end lost 2 bases, and 13 bases lay between the germline ends. Germline CDR1 MNHEY, CDR2 SMNVEV (reference sequence). As DNA, the CDR3 is TGTGCCAGCAGTCCCCGAGGGTTCGCTGGAAACACCATATATTTT. Encoded protein: CASSPRGFAGNTIYF.

For this clone: At one end, the junction sequence differs from germline, possibly due to a read error. The chain uses TRBV9 and TRBJ2-2; D gene unclear. The germline gives CDR1 SGDLS, CDR2 YYNGEE. The CDR3 length is 12 residues. CDR3 protein: CAGSVGGGELFF. In DNA, the CDR3 is TGTGCCGGCAGCGTAGGTGGTGGGGAGCTGTTTTTT.

The V call is TRBV6-5, the J call TRBJ1-1; D not certain. The germline gives CDR1 MNHEY, CDR2 SVGAGI. V shed 5 bases and J shed 10 bases, with 8 bases lying between them. The length of the CDR3 is 10 residues. CDR3 coding DNA: TGTGCCAGCAGTCGCTTGGGAGCTTTCTTT. The encoded protein is CASSRLGAFF.

V gene TRBV4-3 combines with J gene TRBJ1-2; no firm D call. The length of the CDR3 is 15 residues. Germline V lookup: CDR1 LGHNA, CDR2 YSLEER. With 0 bases removed from V and 5 bases from J, the gap between germline ends came to 13 bases. The CDR3 coding sequence is TGCGCCAGCAGCCAAGATGTGGGTTCTGGGTATGGCTACACCTTC. Encoded protein: CASSQDVGSGYGYTF.

The CDR3 region has the DNA TGTGCCAGCAGTTTTCTGGACAACCCAAGGAACATTCAGTACTTC. It encodes CASSFLDNPRNIQYF. This chain links TRBV28 with TRBJ2-4, with a tentative D call TRBD1 (5 bases). The ends were cut back, 3 bases at V and 7 bases at J, with 16 bases in the middle. The CDR3 runs to 15 residues. CDR1 is MDHEN and CDR2 is SYDVKM in the germline V gene.